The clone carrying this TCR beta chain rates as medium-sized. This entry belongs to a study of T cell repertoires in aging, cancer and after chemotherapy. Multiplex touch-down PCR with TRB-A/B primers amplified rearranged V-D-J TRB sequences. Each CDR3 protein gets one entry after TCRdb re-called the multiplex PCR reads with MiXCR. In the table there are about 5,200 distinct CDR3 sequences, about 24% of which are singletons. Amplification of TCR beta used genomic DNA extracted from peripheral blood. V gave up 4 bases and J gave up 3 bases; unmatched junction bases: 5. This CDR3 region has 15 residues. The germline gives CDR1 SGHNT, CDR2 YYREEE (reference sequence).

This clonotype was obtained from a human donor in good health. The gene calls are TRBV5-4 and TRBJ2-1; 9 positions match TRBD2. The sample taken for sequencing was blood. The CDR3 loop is CASSLRLADYNEQFF. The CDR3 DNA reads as TGTGCCAGCAGCCTGCGACTAGCGGACTACAATGAGCAGTTCTTC.